These 28 T cell receptor beta chains were sequenced from one sample in a study of blood T cells in healthy people across ages. Primed by a sample-barcoded 5' primer and a J-beta primer mix, a second PCR proceeded for roughly 7 to 12 cycles. MiXCR, applied by TCRdb to the 5' RACE reads, yields one record per CDR3 protein. The table records approximately 1.5 million distinct CDR3 sequences, roughly 30% of them present only once. The sequenced sample was blood. These receptors originate from a woman aged 25 to 39 in good health.

This rearrangement joins TRBV3-1 to TRBJ2-1; D might be TRBD2 (5 bases). Trimming pared 5 bases from V and 0 bases from J, leaving 11 bases between. This CDR3 comprises 15 residues. Germline-derived CDR1 and CDR2 are LGHDT and YNNKEL (reference sequence). This chain's CDR3 is CASSFGLASYNEQFF. For the CDR3, the DNA is TGTGCCAGCAGCTTTGGACTTGCCTCCTACAATGAGCAGTTCTTC.

DNA for the CDR3: TGTGCCAGCAGCTACGGGCCCGAGGGGCCCCTCCACTTT. Protein product: CASSYGPEGPLHF. The J gene is TRBJ1-6, the V gene TRBV6-5; D may be TRBD1 (5 bases). Trimming left V 6 bases short and J 13 bases short, with 16 bases between. Germline CDR1 MNHEY, CDR2 SVGAGI. The CDR3 spans 13 residues.

The chain combines TRBV20-1 with TRBJ2-1; D is tentatively TRBD1 or TRBD2 (6 bases each). There are 11 residues in the CDR3. Looked up from germline, CDR1 is DFQATT and CDR2 is SNEGSKA (reference sequence). This chain's CDR3 is CGGLAHNEQFF. The CDR3 DNA reads as TGCGGGGGGCTAGCTCACAATGAGCAGTTCTTC.

This sequence joins TRBV6-2 or TRBV6-3 and TRBJ2-7; a possible D gene is TRBD1 (6 bases). Germline loops: CDR1 MNHEY, CDR2 SVGEGT. V lost 0 bases to trimming and J lost 5 bases, with 20 bases between them. The CDR3 is 17 amino acids. Here the CDR3 DNA reads TGTGCCAGCAGTTACTCCAACCGGTGGGGGCGCGTCGACGAGCAGTACTTC. It yields the protein CASSYSNRWGRVDEQYF.

As concerns this clonotype: With a much larger clone just one base away, this may be a read error. This chain connects TRBV29-1 to TRBJ2-3; unclear D gene. This CDR3 contains 13 residues. Trimming shortened V by 0 bases and J by 7 bases, and 11 bases separated the two germline ends. The germline V gene has CDR1 SQVTM and CDR2 ANQGSEA. The CDR3 coding sequence is TGCAGCGTTGAAGATCAGGCTGAATATACGCAGTATTTT. This codes for CSVEDQAEYTQYF.

V usage is TRBV4-2 and J usage is TRBJ2-1; 8 bases map to TRBD2. The CDR3 totals 15 residues. Germline V gene sequence: CDR1 LGHNA, CDR2 YNFKEQ. V gave up 0 bases and J gave up 12 bases; unmatched junction bases: 10. The CDR3 is CASSQDQSGRYRQFF. CDR3 in DNA: TGTGCCAGCAGCCAAGATCAAAGCGGGAGATATAGGCAGTTCTTC.

The V gene is TRBV6-1, the J gene TRBJ1-1; 10 bases align to TRBD1. Trimming at V came to 1 base and at J to 12 bases, leaving 5 bases not matched to a gene. The germline gives CDR1 MNHNS, CDR2 SASEGT. This CDR3 has 13 amino acids. The CDR3: CASSEDLDRGTFF. The CDR3 nucleotides read TGTGCCAGCAGTGAAGATTTGGACAGGGGGACTTTCTTT.

The CDR3 sequence: CSAMIPLNTEAFF. The CDR3 DNA reads as TGCAGTGCTATGATACCCCTGAACACTGAAGCTTTCTTT. The rearrangement joins TRBV20-1 to TRBJ1-1; no clear D gene. The germline CDR1 and CDR2 sequences are DFQATT and SNEGSKA (reference sequence). Trimming left V 4 bases short and J 0 bases short, with 9 bases between. The CDR3 totals 13 residues.

J is TRBJ1-2 and V is TRBV27, with D tentatively TRBD1 (5 bases). Germline CDR1 MNHEY, CDR2 SMNVEV (reference sequence). Trimming pared 2 bases from V and 6 bases from J, leaving 19 bases between. CDR3 size: 16 residues. The CDR3 DNA is TGTGCCAGCAGTTTAGGTCGGGGGAGAGATTTGGATGGCTACACCTTC. Its protein is CASSLGRGRDLDGYTF.

In this sample, this clonotype turned up a few times. The J gene is TRBJ2-6, the V gene TRBV24-1; D is uncertain. The CDR3 covers 14 residues. Germline V CDR1 and CDR2: KGHDR, SFDVKD. The V end was cut by 4 bases, the J end by 8 bases, with 11 bases between. CDR3 nucleotide sequence: TGTGCCACCAGTGACTATACCGACCCCAACGTCCTGACTTTC. It codes for CATSDYTDPNVLTF.

The chain couples TRBV3-1 to TRBJ2-3, with D tentatively TRBD2 (6 bases). CDR1 is LGHDT, CDR2 YNNKEL, per germline (reference sequence). The germline V and J ends were trimmed by 0 bases and 3 bases, with 19 bases remaining between them. CDR3 length: 18 amino acids. The DNA for the CDR3 is TGTGCCAGCAGCCAAGATGGTCGGGAGACTACCCTGACAGATACGCAGTATTTT. It translates to CASSQDGRETTLTDTQYF.

V is TRBV5-1 and J is TRBJ2-7, with 9 bases that match TRBD2. CDR3 length: 19 residues. The germline gives CDR1 SGHRS, CDR2 YFSETQ. Germline trimming cut 0 bases from V and 0 bases from J; bases unmatched to any gene: 13. CDR3 nucleotides: TGCGCCAGCAGCTTGGCCCGGGAAGCGGGGGGCCCAAGCTCCTACGAGCAGTACTTC. Its protein is CASSLAREAGGPSSYEQYF.

This clonotype was observed a handful of times. The chain uses TRBV6-6 and TRBJ1-2; D gene unclear. Per germline, CDR1 MNHNY and CDR2 SVGAGI (reference sequence). V shed 8 bases and J shed 5 bases, with 12 bases lying between them. The CDR3 length is 12 residues. CDR3 region: CASASDGYGYTF. For the CDR3, the DNA is TGTGCCAGCGCATCGGACGGGTATGGCTACACCTTC.

This clonotype was counted ten times or more. The chain has TRBV4-1 and TRBJ1-2; D is undetermined. V was pared by 1 base and J by 4 bases, with 16 bases between. The CDR3 consists of 16 residues. Germline V gene lookup returns CDR1 MGHRA and CDR2 YSYEKL. As DNA, the CDR3 is TGCGCCAGCAGCCAAGGGACGATGTCTAAGCTCTATGGCTACACCTTC. It codes for CASSQGTMSKLYGYTF.

This sequence joins TRBV6-2 or TRBV6-3 and TRBJ2-3; no clear D. The V gene's germline CDR1 is MNHEY and CDR2 SVGEGT. V shed 6 bases and J shed 4 bases, with 17 bases lying between them. The CDR3 is made up of 15 amino acids. The CDR3 sequence is CASRKMGNPPDTQYF. DNA for the CDR3: TGTGCCAGCAGGAAGATGGGGAATCCCCCAGATACGCAGTATTTT.

This clonotype was counted between two and nine times. The chain is built from TRBV20-1 and TRBJ1-2; D is unclear. The CDR3 runs 10 residues. V dropped 6 bases and J dropped 2 bases, with 4 bases sitting between them. CDR1 DFQATT and CDR2 SNEGSKA come from the germline V gene (reference sequence). This chain's CDR3 is CSARNYGYTF. The CDR3 region has the DNA TGCAGTGCCAGGAACTATGGCTACACCTTC.

CDR3 sequence (DNA): TGTGCCAGCAGTTTTGGACAGGGGGCCTCCTATGAGCAGTTCTTC. It is translated as CASSFGQGASYEQFF. The rearrangement links TRBV28 to TRBJ2-1, with 11 positions matching TRBD1. V lost 3 bases to trimming and J lost 8 bases; unmatched junction nucleotides: 6. Germline V gene data show CDR1 as MDHEN and CDR2 as SYDVKM. The CDR3 is 15 amino acids. Full variable domain (remainder filled in from reference TRBV28 and TRBJ2-1): DVKVTQSSRYLVKRTGEKVFLECVQDMDHENMFWYRQDPGLGLRLIYFSYDVKMKEKGDIPEGYSVSREKKERFSLILESASTNQTSMYLCASSFGQGASYEQFFGPGTRLTVL.

This chain joins TRBV29-1 and TRBJ1-2; D possibly corresponds to TRBD1 (5 bases). CDR3 size: 15 residues. Germline V CDR1 and CDR2: SQVTM, ANQGSEA. V lost 3 bases and J 4 bases, leaving 18 bases between the germline ends. CDR3 sequence reads: CSVEGGTANRYGYTF. DNA of the CDR3: TGCAGCGTTGAGGGCGGGACGGCAAACCGCTATGGCTACACCTTC.

This CDR3 is CSVEDTLRQQYNEQFF. The DNA for the CDR3 is TGCAGCGTTGAAGATACTTTGAGACAGCAGTACAATGAGCAGTTCTTC. V and J are TRBV29-1 and TRBJ2-1, with a weak D call TRBD1 (5 bases). V was trimmed by 0 bases and J by 4 bases, leaving 16 bases between them. The CDR3 covers 16 residues. Germline V CDR1 and CDR2: SQVTM, ANQGSEA.

The sample holds many counts of this clonotype. The J gene is TRBJ2-7, the V gene TRBV20-1; D is possibly TRBD1 or TRBD2 (5 bases each). The CDR3 is made up of 13 amino acids. CDR1 DFQATT and CDR2 SNEGSKA come from the germline V gene (reference sequence). Trimming pared 1 base from V and 2 bases from J, leaving 9 bases between. CDR3 sequence reads: CSARVGGTYEQYF. Here the CDR3 DNA reads TGCAGTGCTAGAGTTGGGGGAACCTACGAGCAGTACTTC.

This chain uses TRBV4-1 with TRBJ2-5, with D possibly matching TRBD2 (6 bases). CDR3 length: 19 amino acids. V shed 0 bases and J shed 3 bases, with 23 bases lying between them. Germline V CDR1 and CDR2: MGHRA, YSYEKL. The CDR3 coding sequence is TGCGCCAGCAGCCAAGAGGGGGTGGCTTTAGCGGAACCCGAAGAGACCCAGTACTTC. The encoded protein is CASSQEGVALAEPEETQYF.

This clonotype has a handful of counts. The J gene is TRBJ2-7, the V gene TRBV20-1; 7 bases are a match to TRBD2. Germline lookup yields CDR1 DFQATT and CDR2 SNEGSKA (reference sequence). Germline trimming cut 0 bases from V and 3 bases from J; bases unmatched to any gene: 11. This CDR3 has 16 residues. The CDR3: CSARDGTRSGGYEQYF. CDR3 DNA: TGCAGTGCTAGAGATGGGACCCGGTCGGGGGGCTACGAGCAGTACTTC.

This clonotype was counted a few times. This rearrangement joins TRBV27 to TRBJ2-1; 13 bases agree with TRBD2. The CDR3 consists of 15 residues. The ends lost 5 bases at V and 12 bases at J; junction bases unmatched: 10. Germline loops: CDR1 MNHEY, CDR2 SMNVEV (reference sequence). The CDR3 DNA is TGTGCCAGCAGTCCGGGGACTAGCGGGAACGGTTTGCAGTTCTTC. This encodes CASSPGTSGNGLQFF.

Turning to this clonotype: Relative to the germline gene, one junction end is altered; a read error may explain this. The rearrangement joins TRBV2 to TRBJ2-5; the match to TRBD2 covers 10 bases. The CDR3 is made up of 16 amino acids. Germline CDR1 SNHLY, CDR2 FYNNEI. The CDR3 bases are TGCGCCAGCAGTACCGGCGCTAGCGGGAGCCAAGAGACCCAGTACTTC. Protein: CASSTGASGSQETQYF.

This clonotype appeared a few times. The chain recombines TRBV5-1 with TRBJ2-7; TRBD1 matches 7 bases. CDR3 size: 15 residues. Losses at the gene ends were 4 bases for V and 3 bases for J; bases not matched to a gene: 10. From germline, CDR1 is SGHRS and CDR2 YFSETQ. This chain's CDR3 is CASSRDSQSGYEQYF. The CDR3 bases are TGCGCCAGCAGCCGGGACAGTCAAAGTGGCTACGAGCAGTACTTC.

This chain joins TRBV20-1 and TRBJ1-4, with D possibly TRBD1 on 5 matching bases. Germline CDR1 DFQATT, CDR2 SNEGSKA (reference sequence). Trimming took 0 bases from V and 4 from J, leaving 12 bases between them. The CDR3 consists of 15 residues. In nucleotides, the CDR3 is TGCAGTGCTAGAGATCTAGGAAGGGGTAATGAAAAACTGTTTTTT. Translation gives CSARDLGRGNEKLFF.

Only one count was recorded for this clonotype. Germline is not matched at one junction end, which may reflect a read error. The chain couples TRBV5-1 to TRBJ1-4; 7 bases map to TRBD1. This CDR3 has 14 residues. The germline gives CDR1 SGHRS, CDR2 YFSETQ. CDR3 sequence: CASSPGQRGEKPFF. In nucleotides, the CDR3 is TGCGCCAGCAGCCCGGGACAGCGGGGAGAAAAACCGTTTTTT.

This clonotype was seen ten or more times. V usage is TRBV20-1 and J usage is TRBJ2-5; D is unclear. Germline V gives CDR1 DFQATT, CDR2 SNEGSKA (reference sequence). The CDR3 contains 13 residues. Trimming removed 0 bases at V and 5 bases at J, with 10 bases between. CDR3 DNA sequence: TGCAGTGCTAGAGAGAACGTCGCGGAGACCCAGTACTTC. Translating it yields CSARENVAETQYF.